This T cell receptor (beta chain) originates from a study of molecular identifiers for immune sequencing clone quantification. Study results and caveats: Under 1% of molecules in naive cells, but over 98% of effector molecules, belonged to clones above 20 RNA copies.

The bulk TCR libraries were made with methods described before and with listed TCR primers. A single record per CDR3 protein comes from TCRdb applying MiXCR to the PCR reads. The sample yields hundreds of thousands of distinct CDR3 sequences, 20% to 25% seen once. There are many counts of this clonotype. What it recognizes is unknown. The CDR3 is made up of 14 amino acids. V gave up 4 bases and J gave up 5 bases, with 15 bases separating them. Germline assignment: CDR1 SGHTA and CDR2 FQGNSA. The chain employs TRBV7-2 and TRBJ2-7, with D perhaps TRBD1 (5 bases). The sequence was obtained from a human donor in good health. Some libraries in this study had Jurkat cell RNA spiked in. Sequenced input: naive CD8+ T cells from blood, with Jurkat cell RNA spiked in. Specified subset: FACS-sorted CD8+CD4-CCR7+CD45RA+ naive T cells. The CDR3 nucleotides are TGTGCCAGCAGCTCGTCCCTGGACAACCACGAGCAGTACTTC. Its protein is CASSSSLDNHEQYF. The complete variable domain, with remaining parts taken from reference TRBV7-2 and TRBJ2-7, reads GAGVSQSPSNKVTEKGKDVELRCDPISGHTALYWYRQSLGQGLEFLIYFQGNSAPDKSGLPSDRFSAERTGGSVSTLTIQRTQQEDSAVYLCASSSSLDNHEQYFGPGTRLTVT.